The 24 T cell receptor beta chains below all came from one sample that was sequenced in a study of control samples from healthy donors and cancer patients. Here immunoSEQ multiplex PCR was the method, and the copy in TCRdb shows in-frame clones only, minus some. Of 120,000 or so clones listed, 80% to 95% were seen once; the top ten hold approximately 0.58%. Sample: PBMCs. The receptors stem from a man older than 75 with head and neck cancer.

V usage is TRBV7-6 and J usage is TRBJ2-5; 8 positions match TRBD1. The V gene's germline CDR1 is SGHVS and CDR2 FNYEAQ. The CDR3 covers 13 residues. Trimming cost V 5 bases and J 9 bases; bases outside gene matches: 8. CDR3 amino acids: CASSPDRDWAQYF. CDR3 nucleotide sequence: TGTGCCAGCAGCCCGGACAGGGATTGGGCCCAGTACTTC.

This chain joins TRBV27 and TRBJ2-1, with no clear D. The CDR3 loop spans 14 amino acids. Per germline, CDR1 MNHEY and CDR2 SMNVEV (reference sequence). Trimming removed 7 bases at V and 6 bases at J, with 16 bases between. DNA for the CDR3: TGTGCCAGCAAATTCCTCAAAGGGATCAATGAGCAGTTCTTC. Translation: CASKFLKGINEQFF.

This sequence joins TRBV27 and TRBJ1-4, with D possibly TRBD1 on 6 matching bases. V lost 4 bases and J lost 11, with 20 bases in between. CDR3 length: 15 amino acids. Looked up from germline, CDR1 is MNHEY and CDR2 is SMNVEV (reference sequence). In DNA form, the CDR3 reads TGTGCCAGCAGTTCCCGTGCAGGGGTTTGGGCCAAACTGTTTTTT. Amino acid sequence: CASSSRAGVWAKLFF.

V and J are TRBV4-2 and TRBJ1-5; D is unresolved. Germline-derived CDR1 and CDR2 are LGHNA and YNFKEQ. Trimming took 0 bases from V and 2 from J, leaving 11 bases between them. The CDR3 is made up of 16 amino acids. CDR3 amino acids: CASSQDRPGGNQPQHF. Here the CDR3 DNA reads TGTGCCAGCAGCCAAGACAGGCCCGGGGGCAATCAGCCCCAGCATTTT.

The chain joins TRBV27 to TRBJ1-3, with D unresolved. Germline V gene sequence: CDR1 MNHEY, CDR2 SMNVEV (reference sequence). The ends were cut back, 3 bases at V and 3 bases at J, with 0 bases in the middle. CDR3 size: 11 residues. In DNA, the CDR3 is TGTGCCAGCAGTTTTGGAAACACCATATATTTT. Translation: CASSFGNTIYF.

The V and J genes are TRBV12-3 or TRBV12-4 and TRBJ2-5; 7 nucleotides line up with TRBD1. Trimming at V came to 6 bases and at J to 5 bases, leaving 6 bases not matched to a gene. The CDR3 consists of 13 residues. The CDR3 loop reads CASRRGRHETQYF. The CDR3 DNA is TGTGCCAGCAGAAGGGGGCGGCATGAGACCCAGTACTTC.

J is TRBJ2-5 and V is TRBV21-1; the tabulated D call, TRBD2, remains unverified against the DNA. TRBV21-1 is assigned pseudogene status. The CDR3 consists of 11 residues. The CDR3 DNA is TGTGCCCGCGGGGATGGAAAGACCCAGTACTTC. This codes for CARGDGKTQYF.

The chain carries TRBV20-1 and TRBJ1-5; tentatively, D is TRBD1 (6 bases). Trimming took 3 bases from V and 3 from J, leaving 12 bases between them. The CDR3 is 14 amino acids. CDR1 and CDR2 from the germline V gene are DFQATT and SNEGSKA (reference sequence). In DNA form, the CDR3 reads TGCAGTGCTAGTCGGGGGCGGAACAATCAGCCCCAGCATTTT. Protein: CSASRGRNNQPQHF.

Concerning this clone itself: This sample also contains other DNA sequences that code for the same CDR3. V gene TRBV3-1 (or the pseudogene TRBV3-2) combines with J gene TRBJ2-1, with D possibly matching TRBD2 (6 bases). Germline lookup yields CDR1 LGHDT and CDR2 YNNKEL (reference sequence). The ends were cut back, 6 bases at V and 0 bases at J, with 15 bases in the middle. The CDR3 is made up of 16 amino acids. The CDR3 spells CASRSGHLSSYNEQFF. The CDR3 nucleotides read TGTGCCAGCAGGAGCGGGCATCTGAGCTCCTACAATGAGCAGTTCTTC.

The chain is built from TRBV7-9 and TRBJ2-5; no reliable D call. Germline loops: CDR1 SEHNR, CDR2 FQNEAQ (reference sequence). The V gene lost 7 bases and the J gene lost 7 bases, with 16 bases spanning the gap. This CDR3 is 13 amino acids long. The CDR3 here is CASTGAASGTQYF. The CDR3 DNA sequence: TGTGCCAGCACAGGAGCCGCCTCGGGGACCCAGTACTTC.

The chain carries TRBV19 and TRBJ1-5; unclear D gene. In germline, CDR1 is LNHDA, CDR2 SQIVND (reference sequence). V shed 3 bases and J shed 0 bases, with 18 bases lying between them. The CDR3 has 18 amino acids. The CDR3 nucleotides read TGTGCCAGTAGTATTCGTCCCCACCCCACCTATAGCAATCAGCCCCAGCATTTT. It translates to CASSIRPHPTYSNQPQHF.

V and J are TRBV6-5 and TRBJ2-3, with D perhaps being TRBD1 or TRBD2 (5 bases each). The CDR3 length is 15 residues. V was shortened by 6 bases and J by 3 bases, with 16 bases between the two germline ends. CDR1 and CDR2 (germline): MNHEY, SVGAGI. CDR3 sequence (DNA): TGTGCCAGCAGCCGACAACCGGGACGAACAGATACGCAGTATTTT. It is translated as CASSRQPGRTDTQYF.

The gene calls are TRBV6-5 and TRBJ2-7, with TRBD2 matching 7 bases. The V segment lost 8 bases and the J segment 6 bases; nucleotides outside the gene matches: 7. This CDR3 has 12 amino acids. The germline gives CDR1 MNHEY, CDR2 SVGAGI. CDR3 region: CASGAGAGEQYF. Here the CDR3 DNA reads TGTGCCAGCGGGGCGGGAGCTGGCGAGCAGTACTTC.

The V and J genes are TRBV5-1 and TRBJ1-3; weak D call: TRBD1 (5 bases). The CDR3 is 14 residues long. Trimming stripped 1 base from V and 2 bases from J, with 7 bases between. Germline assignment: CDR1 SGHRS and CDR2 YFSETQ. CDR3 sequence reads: CASSLTTAGNTIYF. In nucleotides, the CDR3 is TGCGCCAGCAGCTTGACGACAGCTGGAAACACCATATATTTT.

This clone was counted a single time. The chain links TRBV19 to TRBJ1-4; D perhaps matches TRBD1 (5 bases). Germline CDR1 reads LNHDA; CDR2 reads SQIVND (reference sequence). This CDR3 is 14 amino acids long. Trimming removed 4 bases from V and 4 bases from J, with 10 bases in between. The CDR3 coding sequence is TGTGCCAGTAGTACGGGACGGCTTAATGAAAAACTGTTTTTT. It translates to CASSTGRLNEKLFF.

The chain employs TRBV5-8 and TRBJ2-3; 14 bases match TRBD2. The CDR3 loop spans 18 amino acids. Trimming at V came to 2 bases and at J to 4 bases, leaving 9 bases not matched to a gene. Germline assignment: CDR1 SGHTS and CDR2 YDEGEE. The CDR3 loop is CASSFLTSGGAGADTQYF. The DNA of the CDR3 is TGTGCCAGCAGCTTTCTGACTAGCGGGGGGGCCGGGGCAGATACGCAGTATTTT.

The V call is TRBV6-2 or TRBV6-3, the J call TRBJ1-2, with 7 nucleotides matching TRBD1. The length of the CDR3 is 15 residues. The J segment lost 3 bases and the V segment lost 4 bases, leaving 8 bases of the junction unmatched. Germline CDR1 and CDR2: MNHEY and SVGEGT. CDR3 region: CASSSRGGTYYGYTF. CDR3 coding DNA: TGTGCCAGCAGTTCCAGGGGGGGGACCTACTATGGCTACACCTTC.

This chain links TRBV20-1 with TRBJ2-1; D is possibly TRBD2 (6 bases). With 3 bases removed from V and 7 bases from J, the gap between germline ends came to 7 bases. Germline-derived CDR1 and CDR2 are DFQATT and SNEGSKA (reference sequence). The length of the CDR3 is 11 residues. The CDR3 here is CSASGTNEQFF. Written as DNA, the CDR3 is TGCAGTGCTAGCGGGACTAATGAGCAGTTCTTC.

CDR3 amino acids: CAISEPGRHYEQYF. DNA for the CDR3: TGTGCCATCAGTGAGCCGGGACGCCACTACGAGCAGTACTTC. This chain connects TRBV10-3 to TRBJ2-7; D assignment may be TRBD1 or TRBD2 (5 bases each). The V gene lost 2 bases and the J gene lost 3 bases, with 11 bases spanning the gap. The CDR3 spans 14 residues. Per the germline V gene, CDR1 is ENHRY and CDR2 is SYGVKD.

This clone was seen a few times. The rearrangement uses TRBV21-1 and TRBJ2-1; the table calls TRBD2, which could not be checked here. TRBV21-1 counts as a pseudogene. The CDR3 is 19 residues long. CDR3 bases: TGTGCCAGCCTTAATTCGAACAGATTCCTACTAGCGGGAGTAAACGATCAGTTCTTC. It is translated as CASLNSNRFLLAGVNDQFF.

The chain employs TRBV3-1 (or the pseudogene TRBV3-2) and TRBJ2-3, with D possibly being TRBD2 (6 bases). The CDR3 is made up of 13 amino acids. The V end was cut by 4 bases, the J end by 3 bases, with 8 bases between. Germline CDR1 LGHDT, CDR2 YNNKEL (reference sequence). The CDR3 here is CASSLLATDTQYF. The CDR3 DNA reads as TGTGCCAGCAGCCTTCTAGCGACAGATACGCAGTATTTT.

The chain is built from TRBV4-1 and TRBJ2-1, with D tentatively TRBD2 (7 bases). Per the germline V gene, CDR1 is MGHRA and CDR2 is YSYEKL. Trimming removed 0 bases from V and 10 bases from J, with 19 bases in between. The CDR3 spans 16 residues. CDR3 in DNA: TGCGCCAGCAGCCAAGATGCGAGGGGGGGGTGGGAGGAGCAGTTCTTC. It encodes CASSQDARGGWEEQFF.

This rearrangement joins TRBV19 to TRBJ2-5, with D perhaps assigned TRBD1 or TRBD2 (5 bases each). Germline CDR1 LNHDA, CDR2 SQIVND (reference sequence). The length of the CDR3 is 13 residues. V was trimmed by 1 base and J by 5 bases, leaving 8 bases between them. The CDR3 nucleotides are TGTGCCAGTAGTATAGGGGGGACGGAGACCCAGTACTTC. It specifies CASSIGGTETQYF.

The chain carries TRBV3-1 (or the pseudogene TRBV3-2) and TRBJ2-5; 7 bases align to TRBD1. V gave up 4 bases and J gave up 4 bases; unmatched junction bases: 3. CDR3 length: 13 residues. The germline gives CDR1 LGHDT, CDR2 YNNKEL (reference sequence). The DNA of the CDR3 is TGTGCCAGCAGCCCCCCAGGGGGAGAGACCCAGTACTTC. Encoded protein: CASSPPGGETQYF.